This TCR beta chain was sequenced for a study of monozygotic twins with inflammatory bowel disease. The germline gives CDR1 SGHAT, CDR2 FQDESV (reference sequence). The CDR3 has 20 amino acids. Each CDR3 protein gets one entry in TCRdb, which reprocessed the 5' RACE reads and gives no DNA. The data show more than 300,000 distinct CDR3 sequences, and the top ten clones hold 5.5% to 6.5%. This chain joins TRBV11-1 and TRBJ1-4. The sequence was obtained from a human donor with ulcerative colitis or Crohn's disease, or a healthy co-twin of an affected twin (not recorded which). Sequenced input: blood. The CDR3 loop reads CASSRQTEGRWEATNEKLFF. Looking up the rest from reference TRBV11-1 and TRBJ1-4 gives the full variable domain: EAEVAQSPRYKITEKSQAVAFWCDPISGHATLYWYRQILGQGPELLVQFQDESVVDDSQLPKDRFSAERLKGVDSTLKIQPAELGDSAMYLCASSRQTEGRWEATNEKLFFGSGTQLSVL.